These 10 T cell receptor beta chains originate from one sample sequenced in a study of T cell clusters in autoimmune cytopenias. TRB amplification used around 0.25 ug of peripheral blood genomic DNA. TRB rearrangements were amplified by touch-down multiplex PCR with mixed TRB-A/B primers. After re-calling the multiplex PCR reads, TCRdb lists one entry per CDR3 protein, DNA absent. This sample contains 7,000 to 10,000 distinct CDR3 sequences. Material for sequencing was peripheral blood. These receptors were obtained from a human donor with an autoimmune cytopenia or autoimmune hepatitis (not recorded which).

The rearrangement links TRBV7-6 to TRBJ2-7; TCRdb reports TRBD1, a call that lacks DNA to check it against. This CDR3 is built from 13 residues. CDR1 is SGHVS and CDR2 is FNYEAQ in the germline V gene. The CDR3 loop is CASSANREYEQYF.

The rearrangement joins TRBV5-1 to TRBJ1-1; TCRdb lists TRBD1, though no DNA is available to test this call. Germline V CDR1 and CDR2: SGHRS, YFSETQ. This CDR3 region has 14 residues. This chain's CDR3 is CASSSTGAVTEAFF.

In terms of frequency, this clonotype is medium-sized (0.01 to 0.1%). The chain couples TRBV14 to TRBJ2-5; TCRdb indicates TRBD1, and absent DNA this call remains unverified. CDR3 length: 17 amino acids. CDR1 is SGHDN and CDR2 is FVKESK in the germline V gene. The CDR3 here is CASSQGGTHRGQETQYF.

This chain joins TRBV19 and TRBJ1-4. CDR1 and CDR2 from the germline V gene are LNHDA and SQIVND (reference sequence). This CDR3 has 14 residues. This chain's CDR3 is CASSELRRGEKLFF.

By frequency, this clonotype registers medium-sized. The chain carries TRBV6-5 and TRBJ1-5; absent DNA, TCRdb's TRBD1 call cannot be checked. The germline V gene encodes CDR1 MNHEY and CDR2 SVGAGI. The CDR3 is 16 residues long. CDR3 protein: CASSTGTALEGQPQHF.

This clonotype counts as medium-sized (0.01 to 0.1%) by frequency. The chain couples TRBV15 to TRBJ2-5; TCRdb returns TRBD1, unconfirmable since there is no DNA. Germline CDR1 reads LNHNV; CDR2 reads YYDKDF (reference sequence). The CDR3 has 17 residues. CDR3: CATSRVGTGGAQETQYF.

The rearrangement joins TRBV6-1 to TRBJ1-3. The CDR3 is 14 amino acids. In germline, CDR1 is MNHNS, CDR2 SASEGT. CDR3 loop: CASSYGGSGNTIYF.

The CDR3: CATSSPRQASGNTIYF. The chain is built from TRBV15 and TRBJ1-3; absent DNA, TCRdb's TRBD1 call cannot be checked. The CDR3 contains 16 residues. Germline loops: CDR1 LNHNV, CDR2 YYDKDF (reference sequence).

In terms of frequency, this clonotype is medium-sized. The chain links TRBV19 to TRBJ2-7; TCRdb's assignment of TRBD2 cannot be checked, as there is no DNA. CDR1 and CDR2 (germline): LNHDA, SQIVND (reference sequence). This CDR3 spans 14 amino acids. This chain's CDR3 is CASSISTNSYEQYF.

The V gene is TRBV6-2 or TRBV6-3, the J gene TRBJ2-7. The length of the CDR3 is 14 residues. Germline V gene sequence: CDR1 MNHEY, CDR2 SVGEGT. Here the CDR3 reads CASSLDRTRNEQYF.